This is a list of T cell receptor beta chains from one sample in a study of blood T cells in healthy people across ages. TCRdb redid the calling of the 5' RACE reads with MiXCR, one entry per CDR3 protein. The repertoire has 710,000 or so distinct CDR3 sequences, approximately 22% of them found once; the top ten carry approximately 20%. The sequencing sample was made of blood. The receptors shown here come from a man between 70 and 80 years old in good health. The CDR3 runs from the conserved cysteine through the conserved F or W. D genes are given only for firm matches. Size is omitted from some rows. Given values are once, few, many or a class for expanded clones.

TRBV6-2/TRBV6-3,.,.,TRBJ2-5,TGTGCCAGCCAGAGTGATGCGGGAAGTTCGGAGACCCAGTACTTC,CASQSDAGSSETQYF
TRBV6-2/TRBV6-3,many,.,TRBJ1-1,TGTGCCAGCAGTTACTCAGGGAGAGGGACTGAAGCTTTCTTT,CASSYSGRGTEAFF
TRBV29-1,many,TRBD1,TRBJ2-1,TGCAGCGTTCGTAGGGACAGGGGGGCCTACAATGAGCAGTTCTTC,CSVRRDRGAYNEQFF
TRBV13,.,.,TRBJ2-1,TGTGCCAGCAGCATCCGCCGACTAGTTGTGTCGGTTGAGCAGTTCTTC,CASSIRRLVVSVEQFF
TRBV3-1,few,.,TRBJ1-3,TGTGCCAGCAGCCCCGTTGGAGACACCATATATTTT,CASSPVGDTIYF
TRBV3-1,.,.,TRBJ1-2,TGTGCCAGCAGCCAAGTAGGGGCAGCTGGCTACACCTTC,CASSQVGAAGYTF
TRBV7-8,few,.,TRBJ2-6,TGTGCCAGCAGCTTCGGGGGCCCTGGGGCCAACGTCCTGACTTTC,CASSFGGPGANVLTF
TRBV3-1,.,TRBD1,TRBJ1-5,TGTGCCAGCAGCCAAGGACAGGGCCTTGACCTGCCCCAGCATTTT,CASSQGQGLDLPQHF
TRBV12-3/TRBV12-4,.,.,TRBJ2-1,TGTGCCAGCAGTTTATTTAGCGCTGAGCAGTTCTTC,CASSLFSAEQFF
TRBV12-3/TRBV12-4,.,TRBD1,TRBJ1-1,TGTGCCAGCAGTTACAGGGGGGGAGCTTTCTTT,CASSYRGGAFF
TRBV9,.,TRBD1,TRBJ2-5,TGTGCCAGCAGCGTAGAGGGACAGGGCTGGGAGACCCAGTACTTC,CASSVEGQGWETQYF
TRBV20-1,.,TRBD1,TRBJ1-6,TGCAGTGCTAGACCAGGACAGGGGGCGGGTAATTCACCCCTCCACTTT,CSARPGQGAGNSPLHF
TRBV5-1,few,.,TRBJ1-2,TGCGCCAGCAGCTTGGTTGTGCAGTATGGCTACACCTTC,CASSLVVQYGYTF
TRBV7-2,many,TRBD1,TRBJ1-4,TGTGCCAGCAGCCTGGGACAGGGGTTAATCAATGAAAAACTGTTTTTT,CASSLGQGLINEKLFF
TRBV5-1,many,.,TRBJ2-1,TGCGCCAGCAGCTTGGGAGGTGGCGATGAGCAGTTCTTC,CASSLGGGDEQFF
TRBV6-1,few,TRBD1,TRBJ1-1,TGTGCCAGCAGCTCACAGGGGGCGCAGATGTCTGAAGCTTTCTTT,CASSSQGAQMSEAFF
TRBV5-1,few,TRBD1,TRBJ2-1,TGCGCCAGCAGCGCAACCGGGACAGGTTTAAATGAGCAGTTCTTC,CASSATGTGLNEQFF
TRBV7-7,.,.,TRBJ1-1,TGTGCCAGCAGCCCTAATTTGGGTACTGAAGCTTTCTTT,CASSPNLGTEAFF
TRBV6-6,few,.,TRBJ1-1,TGTGCCAGCAGAGTAACAGAGGAATACACTGAAGCTTTCTTT,CASRVTEEYTEAFF
TRBV12-3/TRBV12-4,few,.,TRBJ2-3,TGTGCCAGCAGTTTTGGGGCCCTAACAGATACGCAGTATTTT,CASSFGALTDTQYF
TRBV7-6,.,.,TRBJ1-1,TGTGCCAGCAGCTTAGAGCAGATGAACACTGAAGCTTTCTTT,CASSLEQMNTEAFF
TRBV7-9,.,.,TRBJ1-2,TGTGCCAGCAGCCCTCAGGGTGTGGGCGGCTACACCTTC,CASSPQGVGGYTF
TRBV20-1,many,.,TRBJ2-2,TGCAGTGCTAGTCGGGCAGGGGACACCGGGGAGCTGTTTTTT,CSASRAGDTGELFF
TRBV15,few,.,TRBJ1-2,TGTGCCACCAGCAGTGCGCAATATGGCTACACCTTC,CATSSAQYGYTF
TRBV6-1,.,.,TRBJ2-1,TGTGCCAGCATCGGGGCGTATTTTGGGGGTAGCTCCTACAATGAGCAGTTCTTC,CASIGAYFGGSSYNEQFF
TRBV24-1,.,.,TRBJ2-3,TGTGCCACCTCCCGGGGGCGGAGCACAGATACGCAGTATTTT,CATSRGRSTDTQYF
TRBV12-3/TRBV12-4,.,TRBD2,TRBJ2-3,TGTGCCAGCAGTTTAGGCCGGACTAGCGGTGGGGTAGATACGCAGTATTTT,CASSLGRTSGGVDTQYF
TRBV24-1,few,TRBD2,TRBJ2-3,TGTGCCACCAGTGATTGGAGCGGGGGAAGCACAGATACGCAGTATTTT,CATSDWSGGSTDTQYF
TRBV6-2/TRBV6-3,many,.,TRBJ1-1,TGTGCCAGCAGCGAGATCCCTGGGGCCACTGAAGCTTTCTTT,CASSEIPGATEAFF
TRBV19,few,.,TRBJ2-5,TGTGCCAGTAGTATAGGGAGGTTGGAGACCCAGTACTTC,CASSIGRLETQYF
TRBV29-1,many,.,TRBJ1-1,TGCAGCTCGACCACAGGGACGGGGTCTTTCTTT,CSSTTGTGSFF
TRBV20-1,many,.,TRBJ1-2,TGCAGTGCTAGAGCAGGAGATATTAACTATGGCTACACCTTC,CSARAGDINYGYTF
TRBV20-1,few,.,TRBJ1-1,TGCAGGGCCAGGAGGGGCACTGAAGCTTTCTTT,CRARRGTEAFF
TRBV7-9,.,.,TRBJ2-6,TGTGCCAGCAGCTTATCGGGTTTCTCTGGGGCCAACGTCCTGACTTTC,CASSLSGFSGANVLTF
TRBV12-3/TRBV12-4,.,TRBD1,TRBJ2-5,TGTGCCAGCAGTTTAAATACAGGGGGCTACGAGACCCAGTACTTC,CASSLNTGGYETQYF
TRBV4-1,few,.,TRBJ2-7,TGCGCCAGCAGCCAACAGCCCTACGAGCAGTACTTC,CASSQQPYEQYF
TRBV7-9,few,TRBD1,TRBJ2-2,TGTGCCAGCAGCAACTCCGGGACAGGGGTCCTGTTTTTT,CASSNSGTGVLFF
TRBV6-2/TRBV6-3,.,.,TRBJ1-1,TGTGCCAGCAGCCCAGGGAATTGGTTCGAAGCTTTCTTT,CASSPGNWFEAFF
TRBV12-3/TRBV12-4,.,TRBD2,TRBJ2-3,TGTGCCAGCAGGTTGGGACTAGCTTCCACAGATACGCAGTATTTT,CASRLGLASTDTQYF
TRBV5-1,.,.,TRBJ2-7,TGCGCCAGCAGGTACCGGGACAACTCCTGGGAGCAGTACTTC,CASRYRDNSWEQYF